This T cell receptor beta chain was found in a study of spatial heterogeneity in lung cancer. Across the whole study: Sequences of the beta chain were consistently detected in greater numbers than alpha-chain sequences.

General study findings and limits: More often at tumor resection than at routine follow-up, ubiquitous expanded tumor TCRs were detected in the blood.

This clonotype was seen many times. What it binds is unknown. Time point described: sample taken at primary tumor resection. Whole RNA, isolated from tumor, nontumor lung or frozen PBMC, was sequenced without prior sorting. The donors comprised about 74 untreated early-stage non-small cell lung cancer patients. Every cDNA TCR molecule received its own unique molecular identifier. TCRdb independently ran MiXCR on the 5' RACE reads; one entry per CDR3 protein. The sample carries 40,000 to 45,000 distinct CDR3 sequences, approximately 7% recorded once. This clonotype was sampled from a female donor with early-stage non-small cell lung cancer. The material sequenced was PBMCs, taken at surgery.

DNA of the CDR3: TGTGCCATCAGTGAGCGAGGGACAGCTGGGGCCAACGTCCTGACTTTC. Its translation: CAISERGTAGANVLTF. V and J are TRBV10-3 and TRBJ2-6; 7 positions match TRBD1. CDR3 size: 16 residues. Losses at the gene ends were 2 bases for V and 2 bases for J; bases not matched to a gene: 3. The germline V gene has CDR1 ENHRY and CDR2 SYGVKD.